This T cell receptor (beta chain) was recovered during a study of shared clonotypes between healthy human individuals. V lost 3 bases and J lost 6, with 18 bases in between. The CDR3 runs 15 residues. Germline V CDR1 and CDR2: SGDLS, YYNGEE. CD45RO-negative CD8 cells positively selected for CCR7 made up the naive population, which excluded terminally differentiated effector memory CD45RA+ cells. Produced via immunoSEQ multiplex PCR; TCRdb's table is partial and in-frame only. The sample includes about 2.1 million clones, approximately 92% seen only once; the top ten take more than 1.5%. The sample holds one count of this clone.

The sample consisted of naive CD8+ T cells from PBMCs. This chain connects TRBV9 to TRBJ1-2; D not certain. The origin of this receptor is a man aged 18-30 years in good health. Some clones in this sample may be carry-over from other donors' samples. The CDR3 DNA reads as TGTGCCAGCAGCGAGGGCGCGGCCCAGTGGGATGGCTACACCTTC. Its protein product is CASSEGAAQWDGYTF.